This record concerns one TCR beta chain sequence. Time point described: baseline pretreatment blood. Treatment indicated: 15 Gy SBRT to primary tumor, nephrectomy 4 weeks later. The data stem from a study of radiation and T cells in renal cell carcinoma. Clones were sequenced by immunoSEQ multiplex PCR, and TCRdb holds only the in-frame ones, with some missing. Found here are 100,000 to 150,000 clones, about four fifths of them singletons; the top ten hold 2.5% to 3.5%. Trimming took off 5 bases at V and 7 bases at J, with 9 bases between the two ends. The CDR3 totals 13 residues. Germline V gene sequence: CDR1 LNHNV, CDR2 YYDKDF (reference sequence).

The rearrangement links TRBV15 to TRBJ1-6; TRBD1 is a possible D gene (5 bases). This TCR came from a woman aged 55-75 years with renal cell carcinoma. Sequenced material: blood, taken from a patient whose treatment included radiotherapy and nephrectomy. As DNA, the CDR3 is TGTGCCACCAGCCCGGGGCTGAATTCACCCCTCCACTTT. Amino acid sequence: CATSPGLNSPLHF.